The 15 T cell receptor beta chains in this list originate from one sample, sequenced in a study of T cells after yellow fever vaccination. TCRdb itself ran the 5' RACE reads through MiXCR, one entry per CDR3 protein. The sample lists about 340,000 distinct CDR3 sequences; about 12% were seen once. Sequenced material: CD4+ T cells sorted from PBMCs, taken 15 days after the yellow fever booster vaccination. These receptors came from a man between 18 and 35 years old who received the YFV17D yellow fever vaccine.

A few counts support this clonotype. The genes are TRBV30 and TRBJ2-7; D possibly corresponds to TRBD2 (7 bases). Trimming removed 5 bases from V and 2 bases from J, with 19 bases in between. Per the germline V gene, CDR1 is GTSNPN and CDR2 is SVGIG (reference sequence). The CDR3 loop spans 15 amino acids. The CDR3 nucleotides are TGTGCCTGGGCCCTGGGAGGGGGTGAAGCCTACGAGCAGTACTTC. This translates into CAWALGGGEAYEQYF. Full variable domain (missing parts from reference TRBV30 and TRBJ2-7): SQTIHQWPATLVQPVGSPLSLECTVEGTSNPNLYWYRQAAGRGLQLLFYSVGIGQISSEVPQNLSASRPQDRQFILSSKKLLLSDSGFYLCAWALGGGEAYEQYFGPGTRLTVT.

The sample holds many counts of this clonotype. This chain connects TRBV12-3 or TRBV12-4 to TRBJ2-4, with D unresolved. The CDR3 length is 15 residues. V gave up 3 bases and J gave up 6 bases, with 15 bases separating them. CDR3 nucleotides: TGTGCCAGCAGTTTGTCCAGAACTACTCGAAACATTCAGTACTTC. It codes for CASSLSRTTRNIQYF.

This clonotype was counted between two and nine times. The rearrangement uses TRBV12-3 or TRBV12-4 and TRBJ2-2; D is possibly TRBD2 (6 bases). V lost 7 bases and J 0 bases, leaving 12 bases between the germline ends. The length of the CDR3 is 15 residues. CDR3 region: CASTWGDANTGELFF. CDR3 nucleotides: TGTGCCAGCACCTGGGGGGACGCGAACACCGGGGAGCTGTTTTTT.

In its sample, this clonotype was seen a few times. The V and J genes are TRBV3-2 and TRBJ2-7. TRBV3-2 is noted as a pseudogene. This CDR3 is built from 15 residues. This CDR3 is CASSQVSRDSHEQYV. Written as DNA, the CDR3 is TGTGCCAGCAGCCAAGTCTCTAGGGACTCTCACGAGCAGTACGTC.

The rearrangement uses TRBV6-4 and TRBJ1-2, with 9 positions matching TRBD1. CDR1 is MRHNA and CDR2 is SNTAGT in the germline V gene. The CDR3 sequence is 16 residues long. Trimming at V came to 0 bases and at J to 4 bases, leaving 6 bases not matched to a gene. The CDR3 here is CASSDSRGQGFYGYTF. The DNA for the CDR3 is TGTGCCAGCAGTGACTCAAGGGGACAGGGATTCTATGGCTACACCTTC.

This rearrangement joins TRBV24-1 to TRBJ1-3, with D unclear. CDR1 is KGHDR, CDR2 SFDVKD, per germline. The CDR3 spans 15 residues. V was clipped by 4 bases and J by 2 bases, with 11 bases between them. CDR3 loop: CATSDPSEAGNTIYF. The CDR3 DNA is TGTGCCACCAGTGACCCCTCCGAGGCTGGAAACACCATATATTTT.

In this sample, this clonotype turned up many times. The chain is built from TRBV7-9 and TRBJ1-2, with a possible D match to TRBD1 (5 bases). The CDR3 covers 11 residues. Germline-derived CDR1 and CDR2 are SEHNR and FQNEAQ (reference sequence). Deletions cut 3 bases from V and 6 bases from J, with 5 bases between. The CDR3, as DNA: TGTGCCAGCAGCTTGGGGGATGGCTACACCTTC. It specifies CASSLGDGYTF.

This clonotype came up a few times. The V gene is TRBV7-2, the J gene TRBJ2-6, with 7 bases matching TRBD2. Looked up from germline, CDR1 is SGHTA and CDR2 is FQGNSA. J lost 0 bases, V lost 4 bases, and 12 bases had no gene match. The CDR3 is 19 amino acids. CDR3 nucleotide sequence: TGTGCCAGCAGCTCCGCCTTGGGAGGGATGGTCTCTGGGGCCAACGTCCTGACTTTC. Amino acid sequence: CASSSALGGMVSGANVLTF.

This clonotype was counted a few times. This rearrangement joins TRBV6-6 to TRBJ1-1; D gene uncertain. Germline CDR1 MNHNY, CDR2 SVGAGI (reference sequence). The CDR3 covers 14 residues. Trimming took off 5 bases at V and 1 base at J, with 11 bases between the two ends. CDR3 loop: CASSKRGQNTEAFF. The CDR3 bases are TGTGCCAGCAGTAAGAGAGGCCAGAACACTGAAGCTTTCTTT.

This sequence joins TRBV6-5 and TRBJ1-2, with a possible D match to TRBD1 (5 bases). CDR1 is MNHEY, CDR2 SVGAGI, per germline. The CDR3 has 16 amino acids. The V end was cut by 7 bases, the J end by 0 bases, with 18 bases between. The CDR3 region is CASTPGVGGANYGYTF. In nucleotides, the CDR3 is TGTGCCAGCACCCCCGGGGTTGGGGGTGCTAACTATGGCTACACCTTC.

The DNA of the CDR3 is TGTGCCAGCAGTGAACGCCCGGGGGCGGACGAGCAGTACGTC. As protein: CASSERPGADEQYV. This rearrangement joins TRBV6-1 to TRBJ2-7; the D call may be TRBD1 or TRBD2 (6 bases each). Per the germline V gene, CDR1 is MNHNS and CDR2 is SASEGT. The V gene lost 2 bases and the J gene lost 5 bases, with 13 bases spanning the gap. The CDR3 totals 14 residues.

The genes are TRBV28 and TRBJ2-7; 9 positions agree with TRBD2. Per germline, CDR1 MDHEN and CDR2 SYDVKM. The V and J ends lost 7 bases and 9 bases, in that order; junction bases with no gene match: 16. This CDR3 region has 15 residues. The CDR3 DNA follows: TGTGCCAGCACCTCGCCAGCTAGCGGGGCCTATAGGCAGTACGTC. Translated: CASTSPASGAYRQYV.

V and J are TRBV3-1 and TRBJ2-1; tentatively, D is TRBD2 (6 bases). The length of the CDR3 is 15 residues. CDR1 and CDR2 (germline): LGHDT, YNNKEL (reference sequence). V was pared by 4 bases and J by 7 bases, with 17 bases between. CDR3 amino acids: CASSLRLSGLNEQFF. The CDR3, as DNA: TGTGCCAGCAGCCTCCGTTTGAGCGGGTTAAATGAGCAGTTCTTC.

The chain couples TRBV24-1 to TRBJ2-5, with D possibly being TRBD1 or TRBD2 (5 bases each). The CDR3 has 13 residues. V gave up 0 bases and J gave up 4 bases, with 5 bases separating them. The germline CDR1 and CDR2 sequences are KGHDR and SFDVKD. The CDR3 bases are TGTGCCACCAGTGATTTGGGGGGAGAGACCCAGTACTTC. Translating gives CATSDLGGETQYF.

This clonotype was picked up many times. The gene calls are TRBV5-1 and TRBJ2-2, with D possibly matching TRBD2 (6 bases). V lost 0 bases and J lost 4, with 10 bases in between. CDR1 is SGHRS and CDR2 is YFSETQ in the germline V gene. The CDR3 totals 15 residues. The CDR3 DNA follows: TGCGCCAGCAGCTTGGATGCGGGGTTCACCGGGGAGCTGTTTTTT. The encoded protein is CASSLDAGFTGELFF.